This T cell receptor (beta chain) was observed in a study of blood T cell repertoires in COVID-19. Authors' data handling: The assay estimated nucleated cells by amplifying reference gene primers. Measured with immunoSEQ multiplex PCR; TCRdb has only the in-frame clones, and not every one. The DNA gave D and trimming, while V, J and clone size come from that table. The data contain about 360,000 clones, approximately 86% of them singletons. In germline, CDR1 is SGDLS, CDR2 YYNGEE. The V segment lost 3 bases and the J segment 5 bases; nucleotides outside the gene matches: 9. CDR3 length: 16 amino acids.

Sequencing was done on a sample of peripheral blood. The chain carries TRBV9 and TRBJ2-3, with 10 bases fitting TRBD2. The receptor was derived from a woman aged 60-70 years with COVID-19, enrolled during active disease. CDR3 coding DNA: TGTGCCAGCAGCGACACTAGCGGGGTCGGAGGAGATACGCAGTATTTT. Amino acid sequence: CASSDTSGVGGDTQYF.